The sequence of this T cell receptor beta chain was determined in a study of T cells after yellow fever vaccination. Study-wide results and limits: In FACS-sorted repertoires, abundant clonotypes from the bulk population could appear as contaminants.

Trimming cost V 4 bases and J 5 bases, with 14 bases left between them. Germline-derived CDR1 and CDR2 are LGHNA and YSLEER. The CDR3 extends over 14 amino acids. Only a few counts were recorded for this clonotype. Its specificity is unknown. TCRdb independently ran MiXCR on the 5' RACE reads; one entry per CDR3 protein. The table shows about 340,000 distinct CDR3 sequences, with 8.5% to 9% occurring only once. This chain uses TRBV4-3 with TRBJ2-5; TRBD2 might be the D (6 bases). The receptor was derived from a man between 18 and 35 years old who received the YFV17D yellow fever vaccine. Sequenced material: PBMCs, taken on the day of the first yellow fever vaccination. CDR3 sequence reads: CASSRSGRLETQYF. The CDR3 DNA is TGCGCCAGCAGCCGCAGCGGGCGGTTGGAGACCCAGTACTTC.